The present T cell receptor (beta chain) was sequenced within a study of T cell therapy after organ transplantation. Study-level points and caveats: Nonresponder repertoires showed strong pretherapy expansions, barely changing post-therapy. Concurrent antirejection and antiviral drugs remain unassessed confounders.

V shed 4 bases, J shed 6 bases, and the junction held 17 bases outside the gene matches. Germline loops: CDR1 GTSNPN, CDR2 SVGIG (reference sequence). The length of the CDR3 is 17 residues. The assay was immunoSEQ multiplex PCR, and TCRdb's table has in-frame clones only and misses some. The repertoire holds some 48,000 clones, 85% to 95% seen once, with around 3.2% in the top ten. On this clone itself: Its specificity is unknown.

The source of this sequence is a human patient who had received a solid organ transplant and had CMV disease. This specimen consisted of CD8+ T cells from blood, obtained before autologous CMV-specific T cell therapy. The chain employs TRBV30 and TRBJ1-4, with 7 bases fitting TRBD1. CDR3 DNA sequence: TGTGCCTGGAACCCGGGACAGCGACTCTTTTTGGATGAAAAACTGTTTTTT. Protein product: CAWNPGQRLFLDEKLFF.